This entry features one T cell receptor beta chain sequence. Assay: immunoSEQ multiplex PCR; the TCRdb copy retains only in-frame clones and omits some. The table records 950,000 to 1,200,000 clones, 70% to 80% of them present only once. This sample is part of a study of shared clonotypes between healthy human individuals. Trimming removed 0 bases from V and 1 base from J; junction bases left unmatched: 2. This CDR3 has 17 residues. CDR1 and CDR2 (germline): SGHDT, YYEEEE. The clonotype originates from a man between 18 and 29 years old in good health. Some clones in this sample may be carry-over from other donors' samples. The chain combines TRBV5-6 with TRBJ2-6; 9 nucleotides agree with TRBD1. The sequencing input was memory CD4+ T cells from PBMCs. Subset: CD45RA-negative fraction. The CDR3 nucleotides read TGTGCCAGCAGCTTGGGGGACAGGGAGTCTGGGGCCAACGTCCTGACTTTC. Protein product: CASSLGDRESGANVLTF.